Shown below are 28 T cell receptor beta chains from a single sample sequenced in a study of human T cells and chemical hapten exposure (dated by TCRdb to about 2021). The intended sense of this specimen's time point label: patch test 2, 6 weeks after DPC sensitization. What this sample's treatment or condition label stands for: therapeutic diphenylcyclopropenone sensitization with weekly scalp DPC. Libraries were made using RACE. Sequencing took place on a NextSeq 500. The public reads were reprocessed in TCRdb via fastp at Q25 and MiXCR, keeping in-frame beta chains. Every distinct CDR3 protein forms one entry, paired with its most common genes and DNA. The sample table contains tens of thousands of distinct CDR3 sequences; only one count was recorded for 3.3% of them. 6.5% to 8% of the sample is held by the ten biggest clonotypes. Specimen: whole blood, collected in connection with sensitization to the hapten diphenylcyclopropenone (DPC). These TCRs come from a man aged 40-55 years with alopecia areata. Some clones in this sample may be carry-over from other donors' samples.

This clonotype was detected ten times or more. The chain links TRBV7-2 to TRBJ1-6; D possibly corresponds to TRBD1 (5 bases). The CDR3 loop spans 14 amino acids. Germline V gene data show CDR1 as SGHTA and CDR2 as FQGNSA. The V end was cut by 1 base, the J end by 8 bases, with 9 bases between. CDR3 loop: CASSLVVRDSPLHF. DNA of the CDR3: TGTGCCAGCAGCTTAGTTGTCAGGGATTCACCCCTCCACTTT.

This clonotype was counted ten times or more. This chain uses TRBV12-3 or TRBV12-4 with TRBJ2-7; 7 bases fit TRBD1. J was trimmed by 3 bases and V by 5 bases; bases with no gene match: 1. The CDR3 totals 12 residues. This CDR3 is CASSGDSYEQYF. The CDR3 region has the DNA TGTGCCAGCAGTGGGGACAGCTACGAGCAGTACTTC.

Ten or more counts support this clonotype. The chain is built from TRBV9 and TRBJ2-3; D gene ambiguous. Per the germline V gene, CDR1 is SGDLS and CDR2 is YYNGEE. This CDR3 is built from 12 residues. Trimming removed 3 bases at V and 5 bases at J, with 7 bases between. The CDR3 nucleotides are TGTGCCAGCAGCGAGAATCAAGATACGCAGTATTTT. It encodes CASSENQDTQYF.

This clonotype was seen repeatedly, ten times or more. The rearrangement joins TRBV20-1 to TRBJ2-1; either TRBD1 or TRBD2 may supply D (5 bases each). V lost 2 bases to trimming and J lost 0 bases, with 8 bases between them. CDR3 length equals 14 residues. Germline values: CDR1 DFQATT, CDR2 SNEGSKA (reference sequence). CDR3 protein: CSARRGDSYNEQFF. The CDR3 nucleotides read TGCAGTGCTAGAAGAGGGGACTCCTACAATGAGCAGTTCTTC.

The table lists this clonotype with many counts. V gene TRBV5-4 combines with J gene TRBJ1-5; tentative D call: TRBD1 (6 bases). CDR3 length equals 15 residues. Germline V gene sequence: CDR1 SGHNT, CDR2 YYREEE (reference sequence). Trimming stripped 2 bases from V and 4 bases from J, with 13 bases between. CDR3 region: CASSFSGTPNQPQHF. CDR3 nucleotides: TGTGCCAGCAGCTTCTCCGGGACACCGAATCAGCCCCAGCATTTT.

This clonotype has at least ten counts. CDR3 DNA: TGTGCCAGCAGTTTCCGAGGTTGGCGGGGAAACACCGGGGAGCTGTTTTTT. This encodes CASSFRGWRGNTGELFF. The rearrangement joins TRBV28 to TRBJ2-2; tentative D call: TRBD2 (6 bases). There are 17 residues in the CDR3. CDR1 and CDR2 (germline): MDHEN, SYDVKM. V was cut by 3 bases and J by 2 bases, with 16 bases left in between.

In this sample, this clonotype turned up many times. The chain carries TRBV19 and TRBJ2-6; a possible D gene is TRBD2 (6 bases). This CDR3 spans 17 amino acids. Trimming shortened V by 6 bases and J by 0 bases, and 15 bases separated the two germline ends. Germline CDR1 and CDR2: LNHDA and SQIVND (reference sequence). The CDR3 here is CASSGDSYSSGANVLTF. The CDR3 DNA follows: TGTGCCAGTAGCGGGGACTCCTACTCCTCTGGGGCCAACGTCCTGACTTTC.

This clonotype was detected many times. J is TRBJ1-1 and V is TRBV6-5; the D gene is possibly TRBD1 (5 bases). V lost 0 bases, J lost 9 bases, and 11 bases lay in between. From germline, CDR1 is MNHEY and CDR2 SVGAGI. The CDR3 totals 13 residues. The chain's CDR3 is CASSYSNGGKAFF. The CDR3 region has the DNA TGTGCCAGCAGTTACTCGAACGGGGGGAAAGCTTTCTTT.

This clonotype was recorded at least ten times. The chain is built from TRBV20-1 and TRBJ2-7, with 11 positions matching TRBD2. Germline CDR1 DFQATT, CDR2 SNEGSKA (reference sequence). V lost 0 bases to trimming and J lost 7 bases; unmatched junction nucleotides: 14. This CDR3 contains 17 residues. The CDR3 is CSARDRVASGRTGEQYF. DNA of the CDR3: TGCAGTGCTAGAGATCGAGTGGCTAGCGGGAGGACGGGAGAGCAGTACTTC.

In its sample, this clonotype was seen a few times. The gene calls are TRBV12-5 and TRBJ1-2; unclear D gene. The CDR3 spans 12 residues. V lost 1 base and J 10 bases, leaving 10 bases between the germline ends. The germline V gene has CDR1 LGHNT and CDR2 FRNRAP. The CDR3 loop is CASGLAWRDYTF. As DNA, the CDR3 is TGTGCTAGTGGTTTGGCGTGGAGAGACTACACCTTC.

This clonotype was picked up many times. The chain is built from TRBV5-1 and TRBJ2-3, with 11 bases identical to TRBD2. This CDR3 spans 16 amino acids. Trimming removed 3 bases from V and 0 bases from J; junction bases left unmatched: 3. Germline V lookup: CDR1 SGHRS, CDR2 YFSETQ. The CDR3 region is CASSSSGRTSTDTQYF. The CDR3 bases are TGCGCCAGCAGCTCTAGCGGGAGGACTAGCACAGATACGCAGTATTTT.

The J gene is TRBJ2-7, the V gene TRBV20-1; 9 bases line up with TRBD1. J lost 6 bases, V lost 2 bases, and 11 bases had no gene match. Germline V lookup: CDR1 DFQATT, CDR2 SNEGSKA (reference sequence). CDR3 length: 15 residues. CDR3 amino acids: CSARPPYRGHVEQYF. CDR3 DNA: TGCAGTGCTAGACCTCCGTACAGGGGGCATGTCGAGCAGTACTTC.

There are a few counts of this clonotype. The J gene is TRBJ2-7, the V gene TRBV28; D gene uncertain. The CDR3 runs 11 residues. Trimming left V 8 bases short and J 3 bases short, with 8 bases between. Looked up from germline, CDR1 is MDHEN and CDR2 is SYDVKM. DNA for the CDR3: TGTGCCAGCGGCCCCCACTACGAGCAGTACTTC. It specifies CASGPHYEQYF.

This clonotype has ten or more counts. V is TRBV10-3 and J is TRBJ2-7, with D uncertain. The CDR3 covers 14 residues. The germline CDR1 and CDR2 sequences are ENHRY and SYGVKD. Trimming removed 2 bases at V and 0 bases at J, with 8 bases between. This chain's CDR3 is CAISELGSSYEQYF. The CDR3 region has the DNA TGTGCCATCAGTGAGCTTGGCAGCTCCTACGAGCAGTACTTC.

The chain carries TRBV21-1 and TRBJ2-1; no DNA check was done on the table's D call, TRBD2. TRBV21-1 counts as a pseudogene. CDR3 length: 18 residues. CDR3 protein: CASRKVGTSGELYNEQFF. The CDR3 DNA reads as TGTGCCAGCAGGAAAGTGGGGACTAGCGGGGAACTCTACAATGAGCAGTTCTTC.

This clonotype appeared many times. V is TRBV12-3 or TRBV12-4 and J is TRBJ2-5; the match to TRBD1 covers 7 bases. Unmatched junction bases numbered 5, after V lost 6 bases and J lost 4 bases. There are 13 residues in the CDR3. CDR3 nucleotide sequence: TGTGCCAGCAGCCCTACAGGGGTAGAGACCCAGTACTTC. It translates to CASSPTGVETQYF.

Ten or more counts support this clonotype. The rearrangement uses TRBV6-6 and TRBJ2-4; TRBD2 is a possible D gene (6 bases). V was pared by 1 base and J by 1 base, with 17 bases between. This CDR3 region has 18 residues. Germline assignment: CDR1 MNHNY and CDR2 SVGAGI (reference sequence). The CDR3 loop is CASSYYVAEGEAKNIQYF. The DNA for the CDR3 is TGTGCCAGCAGTTACTACGTAGCGGAGGGTGAGGCCAAAAACATTCAGTACTTC.

This clonotype was detected many times. V and J are TRBV7-9 and TRBJ2-3, with D uncertain. CDR1 and CDR2 (germline): SEHNR, FQNEAQ (reference sequence). The CDR3 is made up of 12 amino acids. V gave up 5 bases and J gave up 6 bases, with 9 bases separating them. The CDR3 protein is CASSTISDTQYF. In nucleotides, the CDR3 is TGTGCCAGCAGCACTATATCGGATACGCAGTATTTT.

This sequence joins TRBV7-2 and TRBJ1-1; no clear D gene. The ends were cut back, 0 bases at V and 5 bases at J, with 13 bases in the middle. The CDR3 loop spans 15 amino acids. Germline lookup yields CDR1 SGHTA and CDR2 FQGNSA. The CDR3 spells CASSLAPALGTEAFF. The CDR3 DNA follows: TGTGCCAGCAGCTTAGCTCCAGCGCTGGGGACTGAAGCTTTCTTT.

This chain connects TRBV23-1 to TRBJ2-4; TRBD2 matches at 10 bases. TRBV23-1 is filed as an ORF, its function uncertain. The J segment lost 1 base and the V segment lost 6 bases, leaving 15 bases of the junction unmatched. The CDR3 spans 19 residues. The CDR3: CASSPSASGRPPAKNIQYF. The DNA of the CDR3 is TGCGCCAGCAGCCCCAGTGCTAGCGGGAGACCCCCGGCCAAAAACATTCAGTACTTC.

This clonotype appeared many times. The chain is built from TRBV24-1 and TRBJ1-1; D ambiguous. Germline V gene sequence: CDR1 KGHDR, CDR2 SFDVKD. V lost 3 bases and J 2 bases, leaving 9 bases between the germline ends. The CDR3 has 14 amino acids. The CDR3 coding sequence is TGTGCCACCAGTGATACGAACAGTAACACTGAAGCTTTCTTT. The encoded protein is CATSDTNSNTEAFF.

This clonotype was counted at least ten times. V usage is TRBV12-3 or TRBV12-4 and J usage is TRBJ1-5, with no clear D. Between the trimmed V and J ends, which lost 3 bases and 5 bases, there was a span of 11 bases. This CDR3 spans 14 amino acids. The CDR3, as DNA: TGTGCCAGCAGTTTGAATGAAGCCTATCAGCCCCAGCATTTT. Its translation: CASSLNEAYQPQHF.

The table lists this clonotype with many counts. The V and J genes are TRBV10-3 and TRBJ2-2, with a tentative D call TRBD2 (6 bases). The CDR3 contains 12 residues. V lost 8 bases, J lost 6 bases, and 10 bases lay in between. Looked up from germline, CDR1 is ENHRY and CDR2 is SYGVKD. The CDR3 loop reads CAIGREAGELFF. The CDR3 nucleotides are TGTGCCATCGGTAGGGAGGCCGGGGAGCTGTTTTTT.

In its sample, this clonotype was seen many times. The chain links TRBV6-5 to TRBJ2-7, with TRBD2 identical over 8 bases. V trimming: 0 bases; J trimming: 6 bases; junction bases outside the gene matches: 7. The CDR3 spans 15 residues. The V gene's germline CDR1 is MNHEY and CDR2 SVGAGI. CDR3 DNA: TGTGCCAGCAGTTACTCGGATAGCGGGACATCCGAGCAGTACTTC. This translates into CASSYSDSGTSEQYF.

This clonotype was observed at least ten times. The chain combines TRBV7-2 with TRBJ1-3, with unresolved D. Trimming pared 3 bases from V and 2 bases from J, leaving 8 bases between. This CDR3 has 14 residues. Per the germline V gene, CDR1 is SGHTA and CDR2 is FQGNSA. DNA of the CDR3: TGTGCCAGCAGCTTGGGATCGACTGGAAACACCATATATTTT. Its protein is CASSLGSTGNTIYF.

The table lists this clonotype with many counts. The genes are TRBV28 and TRBJ2-6, with D unresolved. Trimming left V 3 bases short and J 2 bases short, with 8 bases between. This CDR3 is 15 amino acids long. Germline V gene data show CDR1 as MDHEN and CDR2 as SYDVKM. CDR3 protein: CASSFIGAGANVLTF. The CDR3 coding sequence is TGTGCCAGCAGTTTTATCGGCGCTGGGGCCAACGTCCTGACTTTC.

This clonotype has a count of ten or more. J is TRBJ2-3 and V is TRBV5-1; 12 bases agree with TRBD2. Trimming at V came to 4 bases and at J to 2 bases, leaving 8 bases not matched to a gene. The CDR3 extends over 17 amino acids. Germline-derived CDR1 and CDR2 are SGHRS and YFSETQ. The CDR3 sequence: CASSIGTSGLATDTQYF. The CDR3 nucleotides are TGCGCCAGCAGCATCGGGACTAGCGGGTTAGCCACAGATACGCAGTATTTT.

This clonotype was observed at least ten times. The genes are TRBV5-1 and TRBJ1-5; D unresolved. The germline V gene encodes CDR1 SGHRS and CDR2 YFSETQ. This CDR3 has 15 residues. V lost 4 bases and J 1 base, leaving 12 bases between the germline ends. CDR3: CASSTQPGSNQPQHF. The DNA of the CDR3 is TGCGCCAGCAGCACCCAACCGGGGAGCAATCAGCCCCAGCATTTT.